This TCR beta chain was identified during a study of CD8 T cells in ankylosing spondylitis. Study results and caveats: A TCR beta motif of under 10 highly homologous variants seemed to mark ankylosing spondylitis blood.

This clonotype was recorded many times. As yet, its antigen is unknown. The CDR3 has 12 amino acids. The germline gives CDR1 SGHTA, CDR2 FQGNSA. V lost 4 bases, J lost 9 bases, and 11 bases lay in between. MiXCR was run by TCRdb on the 5' RACE reads, yielding one entry per CDR3 protein. The sample includes around 890,000 distinct CDR3 sequences, 12% of them seen just once. The sequence was collected from a male donor with ankylosing spondylitis. The V gene is TRBV7-2, the J gene TRBJ2-3; perhaps TRBD2 as D (6 bases). The sequencing input was blood, either unsorted or a sorted T cell fraction (not recorded which). DNA of the CDR3: TGTGCCAGCAGCTACCAGAGCGGGACGCAGTATTTT. Protein: CASSYQSGTQYF.